Detailed here is one T cell receptor beta chain. The data were taken from a study of blood T cell repertoires in COVID-19. Whole-study context: The United States, Italy and Spain provided the acute and convalescent COVID-19 samples. PBMCs, B-cell-depleted T cells, or T cells provided the cDNA or gDNA that made up the material.

The ends were cut back, 5 bases at V and 5 bases at J, with 12 bases in the middle. The CDR3 runs 13 residues. In the authors' workflow: Nucleated cell number was recorded as an estimate derived from reference gene primer amplification. Repertoires were generated with immunoSEQ multiplex PCR, while TCRdb's copy carries only in-frame clones and drops some. D and trimming come from the DNA, and the V and J calls and clone size come from that table. The sample lists tens of thousands of clones; 85% to 95% were seen once. This sequence joins TRBV12-3 or TRBV12-4 and TRBJ1-1; D is undetermined. Sequencing was done on a sample of peripheral blood. The TCR originated in a human donor in a cohort sampled during active COVID-19. DNA for the CDR3: TGTGCCAGCAGTCCCCCCAGAAATACTGAAGCTTTCTTT. As protein: CASSPPRNTEAFF.